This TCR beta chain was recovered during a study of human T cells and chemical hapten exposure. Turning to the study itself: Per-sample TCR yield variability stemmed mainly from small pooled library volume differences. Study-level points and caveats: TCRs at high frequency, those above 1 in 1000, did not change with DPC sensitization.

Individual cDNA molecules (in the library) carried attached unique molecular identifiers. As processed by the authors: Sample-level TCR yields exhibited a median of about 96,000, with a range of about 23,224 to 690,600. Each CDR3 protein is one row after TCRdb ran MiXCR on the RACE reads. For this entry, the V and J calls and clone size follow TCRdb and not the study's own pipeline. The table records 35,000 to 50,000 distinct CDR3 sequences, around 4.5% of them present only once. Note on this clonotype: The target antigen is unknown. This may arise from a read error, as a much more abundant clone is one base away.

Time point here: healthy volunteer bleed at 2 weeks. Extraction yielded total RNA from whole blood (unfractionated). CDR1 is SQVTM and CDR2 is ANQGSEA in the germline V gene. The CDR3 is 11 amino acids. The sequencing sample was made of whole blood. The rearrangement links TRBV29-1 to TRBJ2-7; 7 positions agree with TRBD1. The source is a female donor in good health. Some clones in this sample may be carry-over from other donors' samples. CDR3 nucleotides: TGCGGCGTTGACAGGGACAACGAGCAGTACTTC. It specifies CGVDRDNEQYF.